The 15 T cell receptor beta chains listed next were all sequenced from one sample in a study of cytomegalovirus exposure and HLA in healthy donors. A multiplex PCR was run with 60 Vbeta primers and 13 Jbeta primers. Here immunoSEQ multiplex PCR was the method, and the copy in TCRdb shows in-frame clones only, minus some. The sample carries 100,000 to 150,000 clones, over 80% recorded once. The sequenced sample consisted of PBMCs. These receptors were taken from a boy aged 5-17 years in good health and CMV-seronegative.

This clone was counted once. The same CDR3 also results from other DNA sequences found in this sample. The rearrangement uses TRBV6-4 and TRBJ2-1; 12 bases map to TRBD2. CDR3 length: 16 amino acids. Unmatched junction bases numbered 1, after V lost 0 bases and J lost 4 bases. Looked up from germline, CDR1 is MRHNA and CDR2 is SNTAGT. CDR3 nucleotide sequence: TGTGCCAGCAGTGACTCTGGGACTAGCGGGTACAATGAGCAGTTCTTC. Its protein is CASSDSGTSGYNEQFF.

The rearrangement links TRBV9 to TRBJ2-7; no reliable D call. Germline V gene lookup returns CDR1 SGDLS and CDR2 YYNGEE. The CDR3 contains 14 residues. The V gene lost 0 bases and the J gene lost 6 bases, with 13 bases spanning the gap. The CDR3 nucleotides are TGTGCCAGCAGCGTAGACGGAAGCGTGAGCGAGCAGTACTTC. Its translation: CASSVDGSVSEQYF.

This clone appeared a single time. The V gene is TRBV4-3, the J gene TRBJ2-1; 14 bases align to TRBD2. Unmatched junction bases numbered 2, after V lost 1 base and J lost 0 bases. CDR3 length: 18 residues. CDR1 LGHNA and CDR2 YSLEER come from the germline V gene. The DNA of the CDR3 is TGCGCCAGCAGCCAAGGACTAGCGGGAGGGAGCTCCTACAATGAGCAGTTCTTC. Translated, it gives CASSQGLAGGSSYNEQFF.

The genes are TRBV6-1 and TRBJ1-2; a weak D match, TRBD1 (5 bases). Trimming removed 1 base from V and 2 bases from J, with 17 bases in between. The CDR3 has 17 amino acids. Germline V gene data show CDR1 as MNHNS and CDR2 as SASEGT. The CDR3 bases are TGTGCCAGCAGTGAAGGGGACGGACTACGATTCAACTATGGCTACACCTTC. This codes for CASSEGDGLRFNYGYTF.

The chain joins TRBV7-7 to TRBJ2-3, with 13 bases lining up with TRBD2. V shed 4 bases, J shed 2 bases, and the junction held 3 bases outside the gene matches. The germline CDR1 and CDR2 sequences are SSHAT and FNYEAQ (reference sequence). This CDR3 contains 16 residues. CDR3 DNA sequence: TGTGCCAGCAGCTGGACTAGCGGGAGATTCACAGATACGCAGTATTTT. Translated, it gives CASSWTSGRFTDTQYF.

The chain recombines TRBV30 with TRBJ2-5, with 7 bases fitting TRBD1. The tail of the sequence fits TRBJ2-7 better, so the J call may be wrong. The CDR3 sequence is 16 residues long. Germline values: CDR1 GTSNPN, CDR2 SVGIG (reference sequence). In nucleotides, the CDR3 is TGTGCCTGGAGTGTAGGGTGGGACAGTCAATCCTACGAGCAGTACTTC. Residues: CAWSVGWDSQSYEQYF.

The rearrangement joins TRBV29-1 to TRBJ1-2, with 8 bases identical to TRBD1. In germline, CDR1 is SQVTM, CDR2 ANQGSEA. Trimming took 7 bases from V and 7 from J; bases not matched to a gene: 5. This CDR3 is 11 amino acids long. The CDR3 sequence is CSAGGEGGYTF. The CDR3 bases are TGCAGCGCAGGGGGCGAGGGTGGCTACACCTTC.

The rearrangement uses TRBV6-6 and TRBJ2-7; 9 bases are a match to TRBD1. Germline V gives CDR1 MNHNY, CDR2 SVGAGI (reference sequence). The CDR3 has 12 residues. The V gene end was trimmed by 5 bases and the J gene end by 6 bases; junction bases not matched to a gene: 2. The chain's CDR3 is CASSRTGVEQYF. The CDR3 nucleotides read TGTGCCAGCAGTCGGACAGGGGTCGAGCAGTACTTC.

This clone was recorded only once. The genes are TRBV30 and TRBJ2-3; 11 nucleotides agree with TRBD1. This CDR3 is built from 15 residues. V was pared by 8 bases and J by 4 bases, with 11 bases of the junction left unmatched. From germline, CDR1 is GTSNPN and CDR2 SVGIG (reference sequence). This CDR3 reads CAQARDRGKADTQYF. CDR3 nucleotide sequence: TGTGCCCAAGCCCGGGACAGGGGGAAGGCAGATACGCAGTATTTT.

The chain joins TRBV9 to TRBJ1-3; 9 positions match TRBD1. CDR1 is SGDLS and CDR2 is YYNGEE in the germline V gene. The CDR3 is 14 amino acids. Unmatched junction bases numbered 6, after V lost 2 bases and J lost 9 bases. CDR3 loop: CASSVDRGSGTIYF. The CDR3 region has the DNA TGTGCCAGCAGCGTTGACAGGGGGTCCGGCACCATATATTTT.

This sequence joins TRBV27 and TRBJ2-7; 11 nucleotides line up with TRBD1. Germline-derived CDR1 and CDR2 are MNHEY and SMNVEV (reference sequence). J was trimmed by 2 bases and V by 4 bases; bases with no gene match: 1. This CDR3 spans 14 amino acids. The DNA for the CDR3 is TGTGCCAGCAGTTCGGGACAGGGGGCCTACGAGCAGTACTTC. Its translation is CASSSGQGAYEQYF.

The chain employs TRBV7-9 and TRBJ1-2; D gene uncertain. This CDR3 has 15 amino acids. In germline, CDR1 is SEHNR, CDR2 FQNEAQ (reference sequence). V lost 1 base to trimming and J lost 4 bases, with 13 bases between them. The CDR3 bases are TGTGCCAGCAGCTTAGATGTGAGGGAGATCTATGGCTACACCTTC. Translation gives CASSLDVREIYGYTF. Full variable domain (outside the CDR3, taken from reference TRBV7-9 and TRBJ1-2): DTGVSQNPRHKITKRGQNVTFRCDPISEHNRLYWYRQTLGQGPEFLTYFQNEAQLEKSRLLSDRFSAERPKGSFSTLEIQRTEQGDSAMYLCASSLDVREIYGYTFGSGTRLTVV.

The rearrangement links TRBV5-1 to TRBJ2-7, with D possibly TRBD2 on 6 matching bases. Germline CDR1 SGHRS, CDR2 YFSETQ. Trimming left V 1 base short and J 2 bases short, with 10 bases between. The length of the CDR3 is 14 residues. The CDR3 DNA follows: TGCGCCAGCAGCTTGAGACTAGGGCCCTACGAGCAGTACTTC. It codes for CASSLRLGPYEQYF.

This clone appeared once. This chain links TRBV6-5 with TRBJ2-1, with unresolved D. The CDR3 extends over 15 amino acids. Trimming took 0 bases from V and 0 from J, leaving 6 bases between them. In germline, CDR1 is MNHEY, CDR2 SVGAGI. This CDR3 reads CASSYSRSSYNEQFF. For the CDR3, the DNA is TGTGCCAGCAGTTACTCGAGGAGCTCCTACAATGAGCAGTTCTTC.

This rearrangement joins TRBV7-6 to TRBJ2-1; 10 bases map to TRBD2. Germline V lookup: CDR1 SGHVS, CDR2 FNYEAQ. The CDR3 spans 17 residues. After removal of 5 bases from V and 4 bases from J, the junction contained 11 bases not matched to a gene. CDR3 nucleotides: TGTGCCAGCAGCGGGAGCCAAGGACTAGCGGTTTACAATGAGCAGTTCTTC. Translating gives CASSGSQGLAVYNEQFF. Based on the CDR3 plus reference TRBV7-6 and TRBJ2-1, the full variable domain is GAGVSQSPRYKVTKRGQDVALRCDPISGHVSLYWYRQALGQGPEFLTYFNYEAQQDKSGLPNDRFSAERPEGSISTLTIQRTEQRDSAMYRCASSGSQGLAVYNEQFFGPGTRLTVL.